This T cell receptor (beta chain) was recovered during a study of T-cell memory formation after mild COVID-19. 5'RACE primed at constant segments yielded TCR alpha and TCR beta cDNA libraries bearing sample barcodes and UMIs. MiXCR, applied by TCRdb to the 5' RACE reads, yields one record per CDR3 protein. The table includes roughly 350,000 distinct CDR3 sequences, under 30% detected once. This clonotype was seen only a few times. Sequenced: PBMCs or a T cell subset sorted from them (not recorded which). The receptor was isolated from an adult woman who had mild COVID-19 (a few samples of this study predate the infection). Cell type and time point are not known.

DNA for the CDR3: TGCAGTGCTAGAGATCAGTGGGAGGGCCGGATTGGGGAGACCCAGTACTTC. This sequence encodes CSARDQWEGRIGETQYF. The chain has TRBV20-1 and TRBJ2-5; 7 bases line up with TRBD2. The germline CDR1 and CDR2 sequences are DFQATT and SNEGSKA (reference sequence). V was pared by 0 bases and J by 5 bases, with 15 bases of the junction left unmatched. The CDR3 has 17 amino acids.